This T cell receptor (beta chain) is from a study of T cells in Graves' hyperthyroidism and ophthalmopathy (dated by TCRdb to between 2019 and 2020). Background on the whole study: Peripheral blood was sampled at the time of initial diagnosis, prior to any treatment. The study also compared thyroid tissue and blood T-cell repertoires from more than 5 Graves' hyperthyroidism patients. After blood sampling, hyperthyroidism patients were treated with methimazole at a starting dose of 30 mg daily, and ophthalmopathy patients were treated with high-dose intravenous methylprednisolone. The paper describes TCR Vbeta CDR3 sequencing of some 130 peripheral blood samples, made up of 43 ophthalmopathy patients, more than 70 hyperthyroidism patients and some 17 progressor patients. An independent validation cohort of under 20 hyperthyroidism patients and 17 patients who later progressed to ophthalmopathy tested prospective prediction of ophthalmopathy. The 100 or so discovery patients were randomly split 7:3 into training and test sets. To identify TCR V-J signatures that set the groups apart, the researchers used a discovery cohort of 100 patients, made up of roughly 45 with Graves' ophthalmopathy and 57 with stable Graves' hyperthyroidism. Findings and caveats that apply to the study as a whole: In cross-validation, a model built on a 13 V-J signature told ophthalmopathy apart from stable hyperthyroidism with 87.88% sensitivity and approximately 84% specificity, and in testing the same model reached 80%/75%. Most expanded thyroid clonotypes (frequency above 0.001) were also detected in blood, a finding suggesting that blood repertoires may reflect thyroid immune responses. During validation, the model predicted progression to ophthalmopathy a median of around 6 months ahead of onset, with just under 71% sensitivity and 72.22% specificity. Sample size was not statistically predetermined, and blinding of investigators to group allocation was not performed.

Graves' hyperthyroidism was defined as stable when no progression to ophthalmopathy occurred over 18 months of follow-up. Hyperthyroidism patients were newly diagnosed, with disease duration under 2 months, and aged 18 to 65 years. The study excluded patients with uncontrolled infections, other autoimmune diseases, pregnancy or lactation. Diagnoses relied on clinical symptoms, serum thyroxine and TRAb, thyroid ultrasound and orbital computed tomography. Ficoll-Paque density gradient centrifugation was used to isolate PBMCs from about 10 ml of fresh peripheral blood. Trizol reagent was used to extract total RNA, and RNA quality was then checked on an Agilent 2100 Bioanalyzer. Amplification of TCR beta CDR3 regions was carried out from RNA transcripts. A first-round RT-PCR of the TCR CDR3 used the HTBI primer set with the Qiagen OneStep RT-PCR kit. Libraries were constructed in a second round of multiplex PCR, after which size selection and purification were carried out. Paired-end sequencing of the libraries was performed with 100 bp reads on an Illumina HiSeq2000. The authors processed their data as follows. SOAPnuke was used to process the raw data, removing reads that contained adapters or uncalled bases, had a mean Phred below 15, or lacked an exact match to the constant primer or identifier. COPE v1.2.5 was used to merge high-quality paired reads, and clonotypes were defined as unique nucleotide sequences. MiTCR v1.1 was used to align the clonotypes against IMGT TRBV, TRBD and TRBJ reference segments. Analysis was restricted to V-J combinations with a frequency above 0.0001, which covered roughly 99% of repertoires. The TCS score was defined as the ratio of F50 (clonal expansion) to E x V (chaos), calculated using BLOSUM62-based TCRdist between CDR3 peptides within each V-J. Welch's t-statistics and random forest reduced roughly 540 V-J features to under 15, which were used in a naive Bayes classifier (R e1071). TCRdb cleaned the public reads at Q25 with fastp, built clones with MiXCR and kept in-frame beta chains. Each CDR3 protein gets just one entry, which takes the most common genes and DNA from the rows behind it. What appears here as the V and J calls and clone size reflects TCRdb's work, not the paper's. Recorded for this sample are approximately 330,000 distinct CDR3 sequences; around 20% of them occurred a single time. Of the sample, around half falls within the top ten clones.

The CDR3 measures 14 amino acids from cysteine to phenylalanine. Only the CDR3 region is kept as DNA, spanning 42 bases read in frame from base 1. CDR1 and CDR2 are drawn from the germline V gene: KGHSH, LQKENI. The V and J ends are trimmed by 2 bases and 5 bases, leaving 13 bases between them. This clonotype was found many times. Its antigen remains unidentified. Base qualities were left out, and no much larger clone turns up one base away. Sequencing was done on a sample of blood. This chain joins TRBV18 to TRBJ2-7; perhaps TRBD1 is the D gene, with 6 bases matching. The TCR comes from a woman between 45 and 65 years old with Graves' hyperthyroidism. The CDR3 has the sequence CASSPRQGIDEQYF. The sequenced DNA: TGTGCCAGCTCACCAAGGCAGGGGATAGACGAGCAGTACTTC.